These 7 T cell receptor beta chains were sequenced from one sample in a study of blood T cell repertoires in COVID-19. The method was immunoSEQ multiplex PCR; TCRdb's version includes in-frame clones alone and lacks a portion of them. The sample has about 99,000 clones; about 80% are singletons. Sequenced sample: peripheral blood. These receptor sequences come from a woman aged 80 or over with active or convalescent COVID-19.

The chain uses TRBV29-1 and TRBJ2-5, with 8 bases lining up with TRBD1. Germline loops: CDR1 SQVTM, CDR2 ANQGSEA. After removal of 3 bases from V and 4 bases from J, the junction contained 4 bases not matched to a gene. The CDR3 extends over 13 amino acids. The CDR3 region has the DNA TGCAGCGTTGAGATGACAGGGGCAGAGACCCAGTACTTC. As protein: CSVEMTGAETQYF. The entire variable domain, with the rest obtained from reference TRBV29-1 and TRBJ2-5, is as follows: SAVISQKPSRDICQRGTSLTIQCQVDSQVTMMFWYRQQPGQSLTLIATANQGSEATYESGFVIDKFPISRPNLTFSTLTVSNMSPEDSSIYLCSVEMTGAETQYFGPGTRLLVL.

This chain links TRBV18 with TRBJ2-3; 8 bases agree with TRBD1. Trimming at V came to 2 bases and at J to 3 bases, leaving 7 bases not matched to a gene. CDR3 length: 16 residues. CDR1 KGHSH and CDR2 LQKENI come from the germline V gene. The CDR3 reads CASSPFGQGRTDTQYF. The CDR3 DNA is TGTGCCAGCTCACCATTCGGACAGGGTCGGACAGATACGCAGTATTTT.

V usage is TRBV19 and J usage is TRBJ2-1, with no clear D. The CDR3 runs 16 residues. Germline CDR1 LNHDA, CDR2 SQIVND (reference sequence). V shed 1 base and J shed 0 bases, with 10 bases lying between them. The DNA of the CDR3 is TGTGCCAGTAGTATAGTGGGCGCCAGCTCCTACAATGAGCAGTTCTTC. It encodes CASSIVGASSYNEQFF.

The chain is built from TRBV7-6 and TRBJ2-2; TRBD2 matches at 10 bases. Germline CDR1 and CDR2: SGHVS and FNYEAQ. This CDR3 has 16 residues. Trimming cost V 5 bases and J 1 base; bases outside gene matches: 4. The CDR3 here is CASSPQREGNTGELFF. In DNA form, the CDR3 reads TGTGCCAGCAGCCCCCAGCGGGAGGGGAACACCGGGGAGCTGTTTTTT.

The chain joins TRBV3-1 (or the pseudogene TRBV3-2) to TRBJ2-1, with TRBD2 matching over 9 bases. Looked up from germline, CDR1 is LGHDT and CDR2 is YNNKEL (reference sequence). V shed 0 bases, J shed 0 bases, and the junction held 6 bases outside the gene matches. The CDR3 covers 18 residues. CDR3 loop: CASSQDWLAGVSYNEQFF. The CDR3 coding sequence is TGTGCCAGCAGCCAAGATTGGTTAGCGGGAGTCTCCTACAATGAGCAGTTCTTC.

The gene calls are TRBV11-2 and TRBJ1-3, with D unresolved. V lost 4 bases and J 3 bases, leaving 10 bases between the germline ends. CDR1 is SGHAT and CDR2 is FQNNGV in the germline V gene. The CDR3 is made up of 14 amino acids. The CDR3 is CASSSRDVGNTIYF. CDR3 DNA: TGTGCCAGCAGCTCCCGCGATGTTGGAAACACCATATATTTT.

This chain uses TRBV27 with TRBJ1-5; 8 positions match TRBD1. This CDR3 is built from 13 residues. Looked up from germline, CDR1 is MNHEY and CDR2 is SMNVEV (reference sequence). The ends lost 6 bases at V and 4 bases at J; junction bases unmatched: 2. Here the CDR3 DNA reads TGTGCCAGCAGGGGACAGGAGAATCAGCCCCAGCATTTT. This translates into CASRGQENQPQHF.